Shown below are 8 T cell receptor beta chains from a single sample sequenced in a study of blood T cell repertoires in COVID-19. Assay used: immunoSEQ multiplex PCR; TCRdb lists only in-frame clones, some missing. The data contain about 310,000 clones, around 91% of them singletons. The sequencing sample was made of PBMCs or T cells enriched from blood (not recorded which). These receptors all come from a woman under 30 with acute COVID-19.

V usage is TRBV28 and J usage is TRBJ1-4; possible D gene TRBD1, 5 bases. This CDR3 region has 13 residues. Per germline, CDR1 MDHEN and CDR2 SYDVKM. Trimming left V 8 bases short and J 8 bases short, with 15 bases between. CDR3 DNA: TGTGCCAGCGGACCCTCAGGGAAGGAAAAACTGTTTTTT. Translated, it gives CASGPSGKEKLFF. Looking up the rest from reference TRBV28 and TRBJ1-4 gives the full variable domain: DVKVTQSSRYLVKRTGEKVFLECVQDMDHENMFWYRQDPGLGLRLIYFSYDVKMKEKGDIPEGYSVSREKKERFSLILESASTNQTSMYLCASGPSGKEKLFFGSGTQLSVL.

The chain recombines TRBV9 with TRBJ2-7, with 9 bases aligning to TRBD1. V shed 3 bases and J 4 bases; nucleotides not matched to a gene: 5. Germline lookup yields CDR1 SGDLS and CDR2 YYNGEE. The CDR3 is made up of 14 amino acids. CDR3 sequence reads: CASSGSTGGYEQYF. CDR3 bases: TGTGCCAGCAGCGGTTCGACAGGGGGGTACGAGCAGTACTTC.

CDR3 DNA: TGTGCCAGTAGTATCTTGAGCGGCCTCCTCACAGATACGCAGTATTTT. It codes for CASSILSGLLTDTQYF. The chain combines TRBV19 with TRBJ2-3; tentative D call: TRBD2 (5 bases). CDR3 length: 16 residues. V was clipped by 3 bases and J by 2 bases, with 15 bases between them. Germline CDR1 LNHDA, CDR2 SQIVND (reference sequence).

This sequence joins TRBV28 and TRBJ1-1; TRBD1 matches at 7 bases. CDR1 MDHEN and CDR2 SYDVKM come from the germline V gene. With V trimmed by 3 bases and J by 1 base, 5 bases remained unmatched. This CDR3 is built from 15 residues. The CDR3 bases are TGTGCCAGCAGTTTGCGGGACAGAAGGAACACTGAAGCTTTCTTT. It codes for CASSLRDRRNTEAFF.

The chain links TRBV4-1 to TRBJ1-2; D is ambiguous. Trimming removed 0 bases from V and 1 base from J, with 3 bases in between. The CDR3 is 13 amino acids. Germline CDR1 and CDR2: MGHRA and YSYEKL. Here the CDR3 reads CASSQELNYGYTF. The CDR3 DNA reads TGCGCCAGCAGCCAAGAACTTAACTATGGCTACACCTTC.

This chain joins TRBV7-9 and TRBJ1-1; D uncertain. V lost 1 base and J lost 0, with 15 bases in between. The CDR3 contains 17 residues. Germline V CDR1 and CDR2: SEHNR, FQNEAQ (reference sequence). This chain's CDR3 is CASSLGRAMLMNTEAFF. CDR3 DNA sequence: TGTGCCAGCAGCTTAGGGAGGGCCATGCTTATGAACACTGAAGCTTTCTTT.

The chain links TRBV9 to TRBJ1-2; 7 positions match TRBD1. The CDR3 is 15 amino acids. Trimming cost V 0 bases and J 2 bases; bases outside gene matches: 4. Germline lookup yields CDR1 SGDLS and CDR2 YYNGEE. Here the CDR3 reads CASSVVGGGNYGYTF. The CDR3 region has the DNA TGTGCCAGCAGCGTAGTAGGGGGCGGGAACTATGGCTACACCTTC.

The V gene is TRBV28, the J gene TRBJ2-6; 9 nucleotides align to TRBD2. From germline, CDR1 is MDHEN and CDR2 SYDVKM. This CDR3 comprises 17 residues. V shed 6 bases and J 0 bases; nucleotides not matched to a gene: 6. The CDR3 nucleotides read TGTGCCAGCAGCCGCGGGGGGGCCCTCTCTGGGGCCAACGTCCTGACTTTC. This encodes CASSRGGALSGANVLTF.